Following are 14 T cell receptor beta chains from one sample sequenced in a study of identical twins (dated by TCRdb to 2016 to 2018). Library generation was performed with 5' RACE. The data were produced on an Illumina HiSeq 2000. TCRdb cleaned the public reads at Q25 with fastp, built clones with MiXCR and kept in-frame beta chains. Each record represents a unique CDR3 protein, reported with the most common genes and DNA among its rows. The sample table shows 690,000 or so distinct CDR3 sequences, and less than 7% are seen once. The top ten clonotypes cover approximately 2% of the sample. The sequenced sample consisted of naive T cells sorted from blood. The sample's cell subset or site label is to be understood as: cells isolated with a human naive T-cell isolation kit. These receptors were obtained from a man aged 18 to 30 in good health.

The gene calls are TRBV5-1 and TRBJ2-2, with a weak D call TRBD1 (6 bases). Trimming shortened V by 7 bases and J by 5 bases, and 24 bases separated the two germline ends. Germline lookup yields CDR1 SGHRS and CDR2 YFSETQ. The CDR3 loop spans 17 amino acids. The CDR3 bases are TGCGCCAGCCGCAGGGACAAGGCCGCCGTGGGTACCGGGGAGCTGTTTTTT. Translation: CASRRDKAAVGTGELFF.

The sample holds many counts of this clonotype. This rearrangement joins TRBV2 to TRBJ2-5; 11 bases align to TRBD1. CDR3 length: 15 residues. With 7 bases clipped from V and 5 bases from J, the junction kept 9 bases outside the gene matches. Germline V gene lookup returns CDR1 SNHLY and CDR2 FYNNEI. CDR3 in DNA: TGTGCCAGCACGCGGGACAGGGGGTCTTCGGAGACCCAGTACTTC. Its translation is CASTRDRGSSETQYF.

This clonotype has a count of ten or more. This chain connects TRBV5-5 to TRBJ1-1; D unclear. Trimming left V 5 bases short and J 6 bases short, with 11 bases between. Germline loops: CDR1 SGHKS, CDR2 YYEKEE (reference sequence). The CDR3 is made up of 12 amino acids. The CDR3 is CASSSPLAEAFF. Written as DNA, the CDR3 is TGTGCCAGCAGTTCCCCGTTAGCTGAAGCTTTCTTT.

This clonotype was counted many times. The chain links TRBV5-1 to TRBJ1-1; TRBD1 might be the D (5 bases). The CDR3 extends over 14 amino acids. Trimming removed 7 bases at V and 4 bases at J, with 17 bases between. Germline V gene sequence: CDR1 SGHRS, CDR2 YFSETQ. The chain's CDR3 is CASGPPGGGTEAFF. CDR3 sequence (DNA): TGCGCCAGCGGTCCCCCGGGGGGAGGCACTGAAGCTTTCTTT.

Comment on this clonotype: This clone may be a read error of a much larger clone one base away. Likely a read error: the CDR3 ends without its conserved phenylalanine or tryptophan. The gene calls are TRBV20-1 and TRBJ1-4, with D tentatively TRBD1 (5 bases). V was clipped by 6 bases and J by 7 bases, with 21 bases between them. Germline V gives CDR1 DFQATT, CDR2 SNEGSKA (reference sequence). CDR3 length equals 15 residues. The CDR3: CSAHTTGLGSEKLFL. The CDR3 nucleotides are TGCAGTGCACACACCACAGGCCTCGGGTCTGAAAAACTGTTTCTT.

This clonotype was picked up a small number of times. This rearrangement joins TRBV18 to TRBJ2-7; D remains unclear. Per the germline V gene, CDR1 is KGHSH and CDR2 is LQKENI. This CDR3 has 13 residues. The V and J ends lost 3 bases and 5 bases respectively, with 11 bases between them. The CDR3 region is CASSPLIRNEQYF. CDR3 DNA sequence: TGTGCCAGCTCACCCTTGATTAGGAACGAGCAGTACTTC. Filled out from reference TRBV18 and TRBJ2-7, the complete variable domain reads NAGVMQNPRHLVRRRGQEARLRCSPMKGHSHVYWYRQLPEEGLKFMVYLQKENIIDESGMPKERFSAEFPKEGPSILRIQQVVRGDSAAYFCASSPLIRNEQYFGPGTRLTVT.

The chain carries TRBV28 and TRBJ2-6, with 9 bases matching TRBD1. CDR3 length: 16 amino acids. Unmatched junction bases numbered 7, after V lost 8 bases and J lost 2 bases. The germline gives CDR1 MDHEN, CDR2 SYDVKM. The CDR3 sequence: CASEPGQGPGANVLTF. In DNA form, the CDR3 reads TGTGCCAGCGAACCGGGACAGGGTCCTGGGGCCAACGTCCTGACTTTC.

This clonotype has ten or more counts. The chain is built from TRBV5-6 and TRBJ2-3; D is undetermined. Germline CDR1 and CDR2: SGHDT and YYEEEE. The CDR3 runs 13 residues. V was shortened by 5 bases and J by 2 bases, with 9 bases between the two germline ends. In DNA, the CDR3 is TGTGCCAGCAGTTCCCGACCCACAGATACGCAGTATTTT. Residues: CASSSRPTDTQYF.

CDR3 protein: CASSYGTGTVAYEQYF. CDR3 coding DNA: TGTGCCAGCAGTTACGGGACAGGGACTGTGGCCTACGAGCAGTACTTC. J is TRBJ2-7 and V is TRBV6-2 or TRBV6-3, with TRBD1 matching 9 bases. Germline CDR1 is MNHEY and CDR2 is SVGEGT. This CDR3 spans 16 amino acids. Trimming took 2 bases from V and 2 from J; bases not matched to a gene: 7.

This clonotype was detected many times. The chain has TRBV5-4 and TRBJ2-1; perhaps TRBD1 as D (6 bases). Germline CDR1 is SGHNT and CDR2 is YYREEE (reference sequence). CDR3 length: 15 residues. Trimming removed 3 bases from V and 0 bases from J, with 10 bases in between. CDR3 bases: TGTGCCAGCAGCTGGACAGCTACCTCCTACAATGAGCAGTTCTTC. Protein sequence: CASSWTATSYNEQFF.

This clonotype has a count of ten or more. This chain connects TRBV5-1 to TRBJ2-3; perhaps TRBD2 as D (6 bases). The V and J ends lost 4 bases and 10 bases respectively, with 16 bases between them. The CDR3 runs 13 residues. CDR1 and CDR2 from the germline V gene are SGHRS and YFSETQ. DNA for the CDR3: TGCGCCAGCAGCACCGCTTCGGGGGAGCCGCAGTATTTT. It translates to CASSTASGEPQYF.

This clonotype was seen many times. This chain joins TRBV5-4 and TRBJ2-5, with 7 bases matching TRBD1. This CDR3 is built from 14 residues. Per the germline V gene, CDR1 is SGHNT and CDR2 is YYREEE (reference sequence). J gave up 0 bases and V 4 bases, and 3 bases lay outside the gene matches. CDR3 bases: TGTGCCAGCAGCCCTGGGACAGACCAAGAGACCCAGTACTTC. Protein sequence: CASSPGTDQETQYF.

This clonotype was counted at least ten times. The V and J genes are TRBV20-1 and TRBJ2-3; D is undetermined. The CDR3 spans 13 residues. V shed 6 bases and J shed 6 bases, with 16 bases lying between them. CDR1 is DFQATT and CDR2 is SNEGSKA in the germline V gene (reference sequence). The CDR3 is CSATRTAPDTQYF. The CDR3 DNA reads as TGCAGTGCAACCAGGACGGCCCCGGATACGCAGTATTTT.

V and J are TRBV6-1 and TRBJ2-4, with D possibly being TRBD2 (6 bases). Trimming removed 5 bases from V and 1 base from J, with 18 bases in between. Germline-derived CDR1 and CDR2 are MNHNS and SASEGT. The CDR3 has 17 amino acids. The CDR3 here is CASSLSGGIEAKNIQYF. The CDR3 DNA reads TGTGCCAGCAGTCTCAGTGGCGGGATAGAGGCCAAAAACATTCAGTACTTC.